A selection of T cell receptor beta chains follows, all from one sample in a study of blood T cell repertoires in COVID-19. Profiled with immunoSEQ multiplex PCR; TCRdb holds only in-frame clones, not every one. The sample gives approximately 360,000 clones, more than 75% of which show up once; 0.95% to 1% is in the top ten. The material sequenced was PBMCs or T cells enriched from blood (not recorded which). Receptors originate from a woman in her thirties with acute COVID-19. CDR3s include the opening cysteine and the closing phenylalanine or tryptophan. The D gene is left open where the match is weak. Clone size is given for some rows only: seen once, a few or many times, or a class if the clone is expanded.

TRBD1	TRBV19	TRBJ1-3	-	17	TGTGCCAGTACCCCCCCGTGGGACAGGGGGCGAGGAAACACCATATATTTT	CASTPPWDRGRGNTIYF
-	TRBV2	TRBJ2-5	-	16	TGTGCCAGCACCAAGACAGAGAATGCCTTTAAAGAGACCCAGTACTTC	CASTKTENAFKETQYF
TRBD2	TRBV7-3	TRBJ2-1	-	16	TGTGCCAGCAGCGCAAGCGGCCTAGCGGGTAACAATGAGCAGTTCTTC	CASSASGLAGNNEQFF
-	TRBV6-5	TRBJ2-1	once	15	TGTGCCAGCAGTTACGTTAAGTTCGGGGACAATGAGCAGTTCTTC	CASSYVKFGDNEQFF
-	TRBV18	TRBJ1-1	-	13	TGTGCCAGCTCCGCGGACAGTAACACTGAAGCTTTCTTT	CASSADSNTEAFF
-	TRBV6-5	TRBJ2-6	-	15	TGTGCCAGCAGCCTACTTAGCTCTGGGGCCAACGTCCTGACTTTC	CASSLLSSGANVLTF
TRBD1	TRBV5-5	TRBJ1-5	-	15	TGTGCCAGCAGCTTAGACAGGGGCCTCAATCAGCCCCAGCATTTT	CASSLDRGLNQPQHF
-	TRBV18	TRBJ2-7	few	13	TGTGCCAGCTCACCCAAGGGGTCCTACGAGCAGTACTTC	CASSPKGSYEQYF
TRBD2	TRBV20-1	TRBJ2-3	-	16	TGCAGTGCTAGTGGGACTAGCGGGGGTCTGGCAGATACGCAGTATTTT	CSASGTSGGLADTQYF
TRBD1	TRBV27	TRBJ2-7	-	17	TGTGCCAGCAGTTTATCAGGACAGGGGGCCCTCTCCTACGAGCAGTACTTC	CASSLSGQGALSYEQYF
-	TRBV3-1/TRBV3-2	TRBJ2-3	-	12	TGTGCCAGCGAGGGGGGCACAGATACGCAGTATTTT	CASEGGTDTQYF
-	TRBV28	TRBJ1-5	few	15	TGTGCCAGCAGTTTTATAGACAGTGACAATCAGCCCCAGCATTTT	CASSFIDSDNQPQHF
-	TRBV5-1	TRBJ1-1	-	14	TGCGCCAGCAGCTCACGGACAGCGAACACTGAAGCTTTCTTT	CASSSRTANTEAFF
TRBD1	TRBV30	TRBJ1-2	few	13	TGTGCCTGGAGTTCGGGACAGGGGGCGGGCTACACCTTC	CAWSSGQGAGYTF
-	TRBV9	TRBJ1-5	once	13	TGTGCCAGCAGCGTAGTTCCGGGGCAGCCCCAGCATTTT	CASSVVPGQPQHF
TRBD2	TRBV9	TRBJ2-1	-	15	TGTGCCAGCAGCGGGCTAGCGGGGCGCCACAATGAGCAGTTCTTC	CASSGLAGRHNEQFF
-	TRBV6-5	TRBJ2-7	-	15	TGTGCCAGCAGCCCCTCCCCACAGGGTTCCTACGAGCAGTACTTC	CASSPSPQGSYEQYF
-	TRBV7-2	TRBJ2-1	once	15	TGTGCCAGCAGCCAGCAGGGGAGCTCCTACAATGAGCAGTTCTTC	CASSQQGSSYNEQFF
-	TRBV2	TRBJ2-7	-	13	TGTGCCAGCACTCTCACGGGCTCCTACGAGCAGTACTTC	CASTLTGSYEQYF
-	TRBV4-2	TRBJ1-2	-	14	TGTGCCAGCAGCCCTAAGGGGTGGGACTATGGCTACACCTTC	CASSPKGWDYGYTF
-	TRBV5-1	TRBJ2-1	once	17	TGCGCCAGCAGCTTGGTGGCGGGGGCTTTCTCCTACAATGAGCAGTTCTTC	CASSLVAGAFSYNEQFF
-	TRBV6-5	TRBJ2-2	once	14	TGTGCCAGCATCCAGGACAGTTACACCGGGGAGCTGTTTTTT	CASIQDSYTGELFF
-	TRBV19	TRBJ2-7	-	14	TGTGCCAGCGCCCCGGGACACCCGACCTACGAGCAGTACTTC	CASAPGHPTYEQYF
-	TRBV10-1	TRBJ2-7	-	15	TGCGCCAGCAGTGAGCGAGGGGGACCACCCTACGAGCAGTACTTC	CASSERGGPPYEQYF
TRBD2	TRBV27	TRBJ2-1	once	15	TGTGCCAGCAGTTGGCAGCGGGGGGCCTACAATGAGCAGTTCTTC	CASSWQRGAYNEQFF
-	TRBV24-1	TRBJ1-2	-	12	TGTGCCACCAGTGACGGGATGGGTGGCTACACCTTC	CATSDGMGGYTF
-	TRBV6-5	TRBJ2-5	-	13	TGTGCCAGCAGTTACAAGGGGGTTAAGACCCAGTACTTC	CASSYKGVKTQYF
-	TRBV6-2/TRBV6-3	TRBJ1-1	-	16	TGTGCCAGCAGCTTTTCTCCACCACAGGGAGGGATTGAAGCTTTCTTT	CASSFSPPQGGIEAFF
TRBD1	TRBV3-1/TRBV3-2	TRBJ1-1	-	14	TGTGCCAGCAGTGATACAGGGGGGTCAAATGAAGCTTTCTTT	CASSDTGGSNEAFF
-	TRBV9	TRBJ1-2	-	13	TGTGCCAGCAGCGGTGACAGTAACTATGGCTACACCTTC	CASSGDSNYGYTF
TRBD2	TRBV7-3	TRBJ2-3	-	15	TGTGCCAGCAGATCCCCTCGGGGGGGCACAGATACGCAGTATTTT	CASRSPRGGTDTQYF
TRBD1	TRBV10-3	TRBJ1-2	few	15	TGTGCCATCAGAATTCCGGGACAGGGTTCGATTGGCTACACCTTC	CAIRIPGQGSIGYTF
-	TRBV19	TRBJ2-7	-	15	TGTGCCAGTAGTATTGTAAGAACAGGGCTCCACGAGCAGTACTTC	CASSIVRTGLHEQYF
TRBD1	TRBV2	TRBJ2-3	once	16	TGTGCCAGCAGAAACCGACAGGGGGCGATCACAGATACGCAGTATTTT	CASRNRQGAITDTQYF
TRBD1	TRBV2	TRBJ1-1	-	13	TGTGCCAGCTTGTACCGGGACAGGGGGGAAGCTTTCTTT	CASLYRDRGEAFF
-	TRBV9	TRBJ2-1	-	15	TGTGCCAGCAGCGTAGACGGGACACCGTACAATGAGCAGTTCTTC	CASSVDGTPYNEQFF
TRBD2	TRBV5-1	TRBJ2-1	-	16	TGCGCCAGCAGTAGGACTAGCGGGGTCTCCTACAATGAGCAGTTCTTC	CASSRTSGVSYNEQFF
TRBD1	TRBV5-1	TRBJ1-4	-	15	TGCGCCAGCAGCGCAGAGACAGGGGATAATGAAAAACTGTTTTTT	CASSAETGDNEKLFF
-	TRBV5-8	TRBJ2-2	-	15	TGTGCCAGCAGCCCCCCATGGGGGGAAGCCGGGGAGCTGTTTTTT	CASSPPWGEAGELFF
TRBD1	TRBV27	TRBJ1-6	-	14	TGTGCCAGCAGTTTGCGGACAGGGTACTCACCCCTCCACTTT	CASSLRTGYSPLHF
TRBD1	TRBV7-8	TRBJ1-5	-	16	TGTGCCAGCAGCGGCCGGGACAGCGTCCTGGATCAGCCCCAGCATTTT	CASSGRDSVLDQPQHF
TRBD1	TRBV5-1	TRBJ2-2	few	13	TGCGCCAGCAGGGGACAGGGGGACGGGGAGCTGTTTTTT	CASRGQGDGELFF
-	TRBV24-1	TRBJ2-5	-	15	TGTGCCACCAGTGATTTATATAGAGGTCAAGAGACCCAGTACTTC	CATSDLYRGQETQYF
TRBD2	TRBV6-2/TRBV6-3	TRBJ2-5	-	15	TGTGCCAGCAGTGACCACCGGGGGGGAGGGGAGACCCAGTACTTC	CASSDHRGGGETQYF